The 18 T cell receptor beta chains listed next were all sequenced from one sample in a study of technical replicates of blood from four donors. The data were produced by immunoSEQ multiplex PCR, yet TCRdb's version contains in-frame clones alone and is incomplete. The data show 50,000 to 70,000 clones, 91% seen once. Sequencing used PBMCs. The origin of the receptors is a human donor in good health. Some clones in this sample may be carry-over from other donors' samples.

The J gene is TRBJ2-7, the V gene TRBV11-2, with D maybe TRBD2 (5 bases). V was shortened by 0 bases and J by 4 bases, with 7 bases between the two germline ends. The CDR3 totals 13 residues. Germline V gives CDR1 SGHAT, CDR2 FQNNGV. Here the CDR3 DNA reads TGTGCCAGCAGCTTAGATACGGGGTACGAGCAGTACTTC. It specifies CASSLDTGYEQYF.

This clone was seen a few times. The V and J genes are TRBV6-6 and TRBJ2-3, with 11 bases identical to TRBD2. Unmatched junction bases numbered 7, after V lost 5 bases and J lost 6 bases. The germline CDR1 and CDR2 sequences are MNHNY and SVGAGI (reference sequence). This CDR3 comprises 15 residues. Here the CDR3 reads CASSISGGAYDTQYF. The CDR3 bases are TGTGCCAGCAGTATTAGCGGGGGGGCTTACGATACGCAGTATTTT.

This clone was observed a handful of times. The chain couples TRBV19 to TRBJ1-2, with 9 bases fitting TRBD1. J lost 3 bases, V lost 5 bases, and 10 bases had no gene match. CDR3 length: 16 amino acids. CDR1 is LNHDA and CDR2 is SQIVND in the germline V gene (reference sequence). The CDR3 region is CASSGYRGLVHYGYTF. DNA for the CDR3: TGTGCCAGTAGTGGTTACAGGGGGCTGGTTCACTATGGCTACACCTTC.

V gene TRBV6-5 combines with J gene TRBJ1-4; D is uncertain. The CDR3 is 15 residues long. Germline V gives CDR1 MNHEY, CDR2 SVGAGI. V lost 0 bases, J lost 0 bases, and 5 bases lay in between. CDR3 in amino acids: CASSYSTTTNEKLFF. CDR3 bases: TGTGCCAGCAGTTACTCGACAACAACTAATGAAAAACTGTTTTTT.

This chain's CDR3 is CASRTTQNTEAFF. The CDR3 region has the DNA TGTGCCAGTAGAACGACACAGAACACTGAAGCTTTCTTT. The rearrangement joins TRBV19 to TRBJ1-1; D is unclear. V lost 6 bases to trimming and J lost 1 base, with 9 bases between them. Germline lookup yields CDR1 LNHDA and CDR2 SQIVND (reference sequence). The CDR3 has 13 amino acids. The full variable domain, its missing parts supplied by reference TRBV19 and TRBJ1-1, is DGGITQSPKYLFRKEGQNVTLSCEQNLNHDAMYWYRQDPGQGLRLIYYSQIVNDFQKGDIAEGYSVSREKKESFPLTVTSAQKNPTAFYLCASRTTQNTEAFFGQGTRLTVV.

This rearrangement joins TRBV18 to TRBJ2-3; 10 positions match TRBD2. With 3 bases clipped from V and 3 bases from J, the junction kept 6 bases outside the gene matches. Germline V gene sequence: CDR1 KGHSH, CDR2 LQKENI. This CDR3 spans 16 amino acids. The CDR3 coding sequence is TGTGCCAGCTCACCGCAAGCGGGGGGGATGACAGATACGCAGTATTTT. Translation gives CASSPQAGGMTDTQYF.

The V call is TRBV6-4, the J call TRBJ2-3; 10 positions match TRBD2. Germline-derived CDR1 and CDR2 are MRHNA and SNTAGT. V lost 3 bases, J lost 4 bases, and 4 bases stayed unmatched. CDR3 length: 15 residues. CDR3 coding DNA: TGTGCCAGCAGTGAAACTAGCGGGATTTCAGATACGCAGTATTTT. Amino acid sequence: CASSETSGISDTQYF.

The V and J genes are TRBV7-5 and TRBJ2-7; the table calls TRBD2, which could not be checked here. TRBV7-5 has pseudogene status. This CDR3 has 18 residues. The CDR3 reads CVRSLDLGGPNRYYEQYF. CDR3 in DNA: TGTGTCAGAAGCTTAGATTTGGGGGGGCCCAACAGATACTACGAGCAGTACTTC.

This chain connects TRBV4-2 to TRBJ2-7; 9 bases fit TRBD2. Germline V gene sequence: CDR1 LGHNA, CDR2 YNFKEQ. This CDR3 region has 16 residues. Trimming removed 4 bases from V and 5 bases from J; junction bases left unmatched: 12. In DNA, the CDR3 is TGTGCCAGCAGCCTCCGGGGTAGCGGGAGTTTTGACGAGCAGTACTTC. Residues: CASSLRGSGSFDEQYF.

The V gene is TRBV11-2, the J gene TRBJ2-7; D gene ambiguous. This CDR3 has 15 residues. CDR1 SGHAT and CDR2 FQNNGV come from the germline V gene. The V and J ends lost 0 bases and 3 bases respectively, with 12 bases between them. CDR3 bases: TGTGCCAGCAGCTTAGATCCCGGCCCGGGCTACGAGCAGTACTTC. It encodes CASSLDPGPGYEQYF. The complete variable domain, with remaining parts taken from reference TRBV11-2 and TRBJ2-7, reads EAGVAQSPRYKIIEKRQSVAFWCNPISGHATLYWYQQILGQGPKLLIQFQNNGVVDDSQLPKDRFSAERLKGVDSTLKIQPAKLEDSAVYLCASSLDPGPGYEQYFGPGTRLTVT.

The V call is TRBV7-9, the J call TRBJ2-7; no definite D call. CDR1 and CDR2 (germline): SEHNR, FQNEAQ (reference sequence). The CDR3 extends over 14 amino acids. With 7 bases removed from V and 3 bases from J, the gap between germline ends came to 16 bases. CDR3 coding DNA: TGTGCCAGCACGAACCTTGACAAAAACTACGAGCAGTACTTC. This sequence encodes CASTNLDKNYEQYF.

The chain combines TRBV4-1 with TRBJ2-2, with D perhaps TRBD2 (7 bases). V lost 4 bases and J lost 5, with 17 bases in between. Looked up from germline, CDR1 is MGHRA and CDR2 is YSYEKL. This CDR3 is 16 amino acids long. CDR3 amino acids: CASSPYEGGLTGELFF. CDR3 nucleotides: TGCGCCAGCAGCCCCTACGAGGGGGGACTAACCGGGGAGCTGTTTTTT.

The V and J genes are TRBV4-1 and TRBJ2-7; 12 bases are a match to TRBD2. Germline lookup yields CDR1 MGHRA and CDR2 YSYEKL. CDR3 length: 16 residues. With 4 bases clipped from V and 6 bases from J, the junction kept 10 bases outside the gene matches. CDR3 sequence: CASSPRLAGGPPEQYF. The CDR3 bases are TGCGCCAGCAGCCCGAGGCTAGCGGGAGGGCCGCCCGAGCAGTACTTC.

The V gene is TRBV19, the J gene TRBJ2-7; D perhaps matches TRBD2 (5 bases). The CDR3 length is 13 residues. V was clipped by 3 bases and J by 3 bases, with 9 bases between them. CDR1 is LNHDA, CDR2 SQIVND, per germline (reference sequence). The CDR3 is CASSMGAHYEQYF. As DNA, the CDR3 is TGTGCCAGTAGTATGGGAGCTCACTACGAGCAGTACTTC.

This sequence joins TRBV15 and TRBJ2-7; possibly TRBD1 for D (7 bases). Germline V gene sequence: CDR1 LNHNV, CDR2 YYDKDF (reference sequence). CDR3 length equals 16 residues. Trimming cost V 4 bases and J 9 bases, with 25 bases left between them. The CDR3 protein is CATSIKPQGGLILQYF. The DNA for the CDR3 is TGTGCCACCAGCATTAAACCTCAGGGGGGACTGATTTTGCAGTACTTC.

This clone was recorded only once. This chain connects TRBV14 to TRBJ2-5; D is uncertain. In germline, CDR1 is SGHDN, CDR2 FVKESK. The CDR3 extends over 12 amino acids. With 1 base removed from V and 5 bases from J, the gap between germline ends came to 5 bases. CDR3 DNA: TGTGCCAGCAGCCAAGCCCTGGAGACCCAGTACTTC. Translating it yields CASSQALETQYF.

The chain is built from TRBV7-9 and TRBJ1-4, with D hard to call. The length of the CDR3 is 14 residues. Trimming stripped 4 bases from V and 4 bases from J, with 10 bases between. Germline V gene sequence: CDR1 SEHNR, CDR2 FQNEAQ (reference sequence). CDR3 nucleotide sequence: TGTGCCAGCAGCTCCTATCAGCGTAATGAAAAACTGTTTTTT. Translated: CASSSYQRNEKLFF.

This chain joins TRBV30 and TRBJ2-5, with 7 nucleotides matching TRBD1. Germline CDR1 is GTSNPN and CDR2 is SVGIG (reference sequence). The CDR3 extends over 15 amino acids. Trimming cost V 2 bases and J 3 bases; bases outside gene matches: 9. CDR3 coding DNA: TGTGCCTGGAGTCTCCAGGGGGTCGCTGAAGAGACCCAGTACTTC. Translated: CAWSLQGVAEETQYF.